The 18 T cell receptor beta chains presented below share a single source sample, sequenced in a study of beta chain features in type 1 diabetes. All of the isolated RNA was reverse transcribed, so expressed TCRB transcripts were sequenced. Profiling relied on immunoSEQ multiplex PCR, and the TCRdb table lists in-frame clones only, not all of them. The sample records roughly 310,000 clones, approximately 10% being singletons. Sequences were obtained from naive CD4+ T cells from blood. Receptors originate from a woman under 40 in good health.

This chain uses TRBV6-6 with TRBJ2-5; 8 bases are a match to TRBD1. Looked up from germline, CDR1 is MNHNY and CDR2 is SVGAGI (reference sequence). V shed 0 bases, J shed 5 bases, and the junction held 8 bases outside the gene matches. The CDR3 runs to 16 residues. The CDR3 DNA reads TGTGCCAGCAGTTACTCGGGCAGGGGGCTCGGTGAGACCCAGTACTTC. Its protein is CASSYSGRGLGETQYF.

The chain has TRBV18 and TRBJ1-2; 7 bases line up with TRBD1. Unmatched junction bases numbered 6, after V lost 3 bases and J lost 2 bases. The CDR3 covers 15 residues. Per germline, CDR1 KGHSH and CDR2 LQKENI. The CDR3 spells CASSPGTVPNYGYTF. In nucleotides, the CDR3 is TGTGCCAGCTCACCCGGGACAGTCCCCAACTATGGCTACACCTTC.

This clone was recorded a few times. The chain links TRBV28 to TRBJ2-7; 9 bases are a match to TRBD1. Germline CDR1 is MDHEN and CDR2 is SYDVKM. Trimming took 7 bases from V and 1 from J; bases not matched to a gene: 8. The CDR3 is 15 residues long. The CDR3 sequence is CASTQPGQGSYEQYF. CDR3 nucleotides: TGTGCCAGCACCCAGCCGGGACAGGGATCCTACGAGCAGTACTTC.

This clone occurred a few times. A junction boundary mismatches the germline segment, possibly from a read error. The chain couples TRBV6-5 to TRBJ1-1; maybe TRBD1 (6 bases). The CDR3 sequence is 11 residues long. CDR1 and CDR2 from the germline V gene are MNHEY and SVGAGI. CDR3 in amino acids: CAISWDIEAFF. CDR3 nucleotides: TGTGCCATCAGTTGGGACATTGAAGCTTTCTTT.

This clone turned up a few times. The rearrangement uses TRBV5-1 and TRBJ2-4, with TRBD2 matching 8 bases. The CDR3 extends over 14 amino acids. V dropped 1 base and J dropped 8; count of bases not matched to a gene: 5. Germline loops: CDR1 SGHRS, CDR2 YFSETQ. CDR3 bases: TGCGCCAGCAGCTTGTCCGGGGGGGTGGACATTCAGTACTTC. It specifies CASSLSGGVDIQYF.

The table lists this clone with a few counts. The chain uses TRBV19 and TRBJ2-2; D unclear. The CDR3 length is 12 residues. The germline V gene encodes CDR1 LNHDA and CDR2 SQIVND (reference sequence). Trimming took off 8 bases at V and 4 bases at J, with 8 bases between the two ends. The CDR3 loop is CASEQVTGELFF. The CDR3 DNA is TGTGCCAGTGAGCAGGTCACCGGGGAGCTGTTTTTT.

This clone was observed a handful of times. The J gene is TRBJ2-3, the V gene TRBV7-3; D unresolved. Trimming removed 5 bases at V and 4 bases at J, with 13 bases between. The CDR3 is 14 amino acids. Germline V gene data show CDR1 as SGHTA and CDR2 as FQGTGA. The CDR3 protein is CASSPRASPDTQYF. The CDR3 region has the DNA TGTGCCAGCAGCCCTCGAGCGTCCCCAGATACGCAGTATTTT.

This clone was found a few times. This chain connects TRBV6-6 to TRBJ2-7; possible D gene TRBD2, 5 bases. CDR1 and CDR2 from the germline V gene are MNHNY and SVGAGI (reference sequence). V was shortened by 0 bases and J by 1 base, with 7 bases between the two germline ends. The CDR3 has 14 residues. The CDR3 loop reads CASSYSSASYEQYF. CDR3 DNA sequence: TGTGCCAGCAGTTACTCTAGCGCGTCCTACGAGCAGTACTTC.

V and J are TRBV4-3 and TRBJ2-7; D not resolved. The ends were cut back, 2 bases at V and 4 bases at J, with 9 bases in the middle. The CDR3 runs 13 residues. Germline V lookup: CDR1 LGHNA, CDR2 YSLEER. The CDR3 bases are TGCGCCAGCAGCCAAAGAACCGGTTACGAGCAGTACTTC. Translating it yields CASSQRTGYEQYF.

This clone was detected a few times. V is TRBV4-2 and J is TRBJ2-3; TRBD2 matches at 13 bases. CDR3 length: 16 amino acids. Germline V gives CDR1 LGHNA, CDR2 YNFKEQ. After removal of 6 bases from V and 2 bases from J, the junction contained 5 bases not matched to a gene. CDR3 sequence: CASRSGLAGSTDTQYF. The CDR3 DNA sequence: TGTGCCAGCAGGTCGGGACTAGCGGGATCCACAGATACGCAGTATTTT.

This chain connects TRBV9 to TRBJ1-4; 8 bases line up with TRBD1. J was trimmed by 0 bases and V by 2 bases; bases with no gene match: 3. The CDR3 length is 16 residues. Germline CDR1 is SGDLS and CDR2 is YYNGEE. This CDR3 is CASSVGTGSTNEKLFF. DNA for the CDR3: TGTGCCAGCAGCGTCGGGACAGGTTCAACTAATGAAAAACTGTTTTTT.

CDR3 DNA: TGTGCCAGCAGCTTGACAGTCAGCACTGAAGCTTTCTTT. It translates to CASSLTVSTEAFF. This chain uses TRBV2 with TRBJ1-1; a possible D gene is TRBD1 (5 bases). V lost 6 bases to trimming and J lost 4 bases, with 12 bases between them. CDR3 length equals 13 residues. In germline, CDR1 is SNHLY, CDR2 FYNNEI.

The chain employs TRBV4-3 and TRBJ1-2; the D gene is possibly TRBD1 (5 bases). The CDR3 totals 11 residues. V gave up 4 bases and J gave up 8 bases, with 8 bases separating them. Looked up from germline, CDR1 is LGHNA and CDR2 is YSLEER. This CDR3 reads CASSPGPGYTF. DNA of the CDR3: TGCGCCAGCAGCCCAGGGCCCGGCTACACCTTC.

Only a few counts were recorded for this clone. The chain combines TRBV6-5 with TRBJ2-1; D perhaps matches TRBD2 (5 bases). The CDR3 covers 15 residues. Trimming removed 4 bases at V and 9 bases at J, with 19 bases between. From germline, CDR1 is MNHEY and CDR2 SVGAGI. CDR3 DNA: TGTGCCAGCAGTTTCCGGGAATACCAGAGTGGTGAGCAGTTCTTC. It translates to CASSFREYQSGEQFF.

This clone was detected only a few times. The chain links TRBV7-2 to TRBJ2-7; perhaps TRBD2 as D (5 bases). Per the germline V gene, CDR1 is SGHTA and CDR2 is FQGNSA. The CDR3 loop spans 14 amino acids. Trimming shortened V by 1 base and J by 5 bases, and 12 bases separated the two germline ends. The CDR3 coding sequence is TGTGCCAGCAGCTTAGAGCTCAGAGGGAACGAGCAGTACTTC. Amino acid sequence: CASSLELRGNEQYF.

This clone was seen a handful of times. Additional DNA sequences in this sample encode the identical CDR3. V gene TRBV4-2 combines with J gene TRBJ1-1; D possibly corresponds to TRBD1 (5 bases). CDR1 LGHNA and CDR2 YNFKEQ come from the germline V gene. Trimming stripped 0 bases from V and 1 base from J, with 9 bases between. The CDR3 spans 15 residues. In DNA, the CDR3 is TGTGCCAGCAGCCAAGATCCTCAGGGGAACACTGAAGCTTTCTTT. Translated: CASSQDPQGNTEAFF.

The V call is TRBV4-2, the J call TRBJ2-1; a possible D gene is TRBD2 (6 bases). The CDR3 extends over 15 amino acids. Trimming removed 0 bases from V and 4 bases from J, with 10 bases in between. The germline CDR1 and CDR2 sequences are LGHNA and YNFKEQ. The DNA for the CDR3 is TGTGCCAGCAGCCAAGATGGCGGGGAGTACAATGAGCAGTTCTTC. Residues: CASSQDGGEYNEQFF.

This clone showed up just a few times. The chain recombines TRBV28 with TRBJ2-2; 7 positions agree with TRBD2. Germline V CDR1 and CDR2: MDHEN, SYDVKM. The CDR3 loop spans 15 amino acids. The V gene end was trimmed by 6 bases and the J gene end by 4 bases; junction bases not matched to a gene: 8. The CDR3 reads CASRDGTTTTGELFF. CDR3 bases: TGTGCCAGCAGGGATGGGACTACCACCACCGGGGAGCTGTTTTTT. Using reference TRBV28 and TRBJ2-2 for the parts outside the CDR3, the full variable domain is DVKVTQSSRYLVKRTGEKVFLECVQDMDHENMFWYRQDPGLGLRLIYFSYDVKMKEKGDIPEGYSVSREKKERFSLILESASTNQTSMYLCASRDGTTTTGELFFGEGSRLTVL.